Following are 8 T cell receptor beta chains from one sample sequenced in a study of T cells after yellow fever vaccination. TCRdb recomputed calls from the 5' RACE reads with MiXCR, one row per CDR3 protein. The data show tens of thousands of distinct CDR3 sequences, about 7.7% seen once. The specimen was CD8+ T cells sorted from PBMCs, collected on the day of the yellow fever booster vaccination. The receptors originated from a man aged 25-40 years who received the YFV17D yellow fever vaccine.

The J gene is TRBJ2-2, the V gene TRBV27; unclear D gene. V was cut by 6 bases and J by 6 bases, with 17 bases left in between. Germline CDR1 reads MNHEY; CDR2 reads SMNVEV (reference sequence). The CDR3 totals 15 residues. For the CDR3, the DNA is TGTGCCAGCAGGCTCGAGGCCTCGGTGCCCGGGGAGCTGTTTTTT. Protein product: CASRLEASVPGELFF.

The chain employs TRBV20-1 and TRBJ2-1; 7 bases are shared with TRBD2. The junction had 9 bases not matched to a gene; V was cut back by 1 base and J by 3 bases. CDR1 is DFQATT, CDR2 SNEGSKA, per germline (reference sequence). The CDR3 totals 16 residues. CDR3 sequence reads: CSARGRGSSGYNEQFF. In nucleotides, the CDR3 is TGCAGTGCTAGAGGGAGAGGCTCTAGCGGCTACAATGAGCAGTTCTTC.

The CDR3 reads CASSVDNSGANVLTF. In nucleotides, the CDR3 is TGTGCCAGCAGCGTAGATAACTCTGGGGCCAACGTCCTGACTTTC. The V gene is TRBV9, the J gene TRBJ2-6; D gene unclear. With 0 bases removed from V and 0 bases from J, the gap between germline ends came to 4 bases. CDR3 length: 15 residues. Germline V gene lookup returns CDR1 SGDLS and CDR2 YYNGEE.

Many counts were recorded for this clonotype. It may be a read error: a sequence one base away is much more abundant. The J gene is TRBJ2-1, the V gene TRBV4-2, with TRBD2 as a possible D gene (6 bases). The CDR3 has 15 amino acids. Germline assignment: CDR1 LGHNA and CDR2 YNFKEQ. CDR3 sequence reads: CASSQEAGSSPGDDF. The DNA of the CDR3 is TGTGCCAGCAGCCAAGAGGCCGGGAGCTCCCCCGGGGACGACTTC.

This clonotype was counted only a few times. The J gene is TRBJ2-3, the V gene TRBV23-1; TRBD2 aligns across 7 bases. TRBV23-1 is assigned to the ORF class and has an uncertain function. This CDR3 has 16 amino acids. V gave up 3 bases and J gave up 2 bases; unmatched junction bases: 8. The CDR3 is CASSQSTSEYTDTQYF. The CDR3 nucleotides read TGCGCCAGCAGTCAGTCTACTAGCGAGTACACAGATACGCAGTATTTT.

The chain employs TRBV12-3 or TRBV12-4 and TRBJ2-3; D may be TRBD2 (7 bases). This CDR3 has 16 residues. V lost 5 bases and J lost 0, with 15 bases in between. CDR3 residues: CASSPVGGPSTDTQYF. The DNA for the CDR3 is TGTGCCAGCAGTCCCGTCGGGGGGCCGAGCACAGATACGCAGTATTTT.

The V gene is TRBV7-9, the J gene TRBJ2-7; no reliable D call. CDR1 SEHNR and CDR2 FQNEAQ come from the germline V gene (reference sequence). This CDR3 contains 13 residues. The ends were cut back, 1 base at V and 4 bases at J, with 8 bases in the middle. Here the CDR3 DNA reads TGTGCCAGCAGCTTAGTCGGCCTGTACGAGCAGTACTTC. Its translation: CASSLVGLYEQYF.

This clonotype was found a few times. This chain links TRBV6-9 with TRBJ1-1; D gene ambiguous. CDR3 length: 12 amino acids. Trimming cost V 6 bases and J 6 bases, with 11 bases left between them. CDR1 is MNHGY and CDR2 is SVAAGI in the germline V gene. CDR3 protein: CASSSGLPEAFF. CDR3 bases: TGTGCCAGCAGCTCTGGACTGCCTGAAGCTTTCTTT.